Described below is a single TCR beta chain sequence and its context. No antigen is known for it. The sample holds no much larger clone one base away, and base qualities are not on file. The donors were healthy, HIV-negative adults who had no recently reported acute infections or vaccinations. Every donor was a Caucasian adult living in Nashville, Tennessee, USA. For unsorted samples, tens of millions of PBMCs were counted, and genomic DNA was extracted using the QIAamp DNA Blood Mini kit. Blood was obtained by leukapheresis, after which PBMCs were separated by Ficoll-Histopaque density gradient centrifugation and cryopreserved in liquid nitrogen vapor phase. This record belongs to a study of shared clonotypes between healthy human individuals (dated by TCRdb to 2018 to 2020). Describing the broader study: Three men and two women, aged 18 to 49 years, made up the cohort. Per donor, leukapheresis produced somewhere between about 0.8 and 9 billion PBMCs. The study deeply sequenced blood TCR repertoires of several healthy adults to estimate repertoire size and the extent of clonotype sharing between individuals. To increase sequencing depth and limit assay-specific biases, TCR repertoire library preparation and sequencing were carried out by different laboratories using diverse techniques. General findings and caveats noted by the study authors: Sampling was restricted to blood, and TCR repertoires in tissues likely differ from the TCR repertoires found in blood. Based on pairwise subsampling, the degree of clonotype sharing among donors was expected to be affected by sequencing depth. Because the study included only a small number of donors, the genetic and exposure-history diversity represented was limited.

Using the deep immunoSEQ assay, multiplex PCR amplified TCR CDR3 regions from genomic DNA. For each cell subset, the extracted genomic DNA was distributed evenly across all wells of several immunoSEQ 96-well plates, and each plate served as one replicate. For unsorted PBMC, roughly 0.3 ug of genomic DNA, equivalent to about 30,000 T cell genomes, went into each replicate PCR. Ten immunoSEQ deep assay plates were used to sequence the unsorted PBMC genomic DNA. Purified libraries were measured with a Qubit 3.0 fluorometer, size-checked on a Bioanalyzer 2100, and measured again with the KAPA Library Quantification kit. Every immunoSEQ 96-well plate was sequenced on a dedicated single-read 150-cycle Illumina NextSeq 550 flow cell. On the study's bioinformatics: The immunoSEQ output contained only junctional sequences without quality scores, so filtering could not match that applied to full-length reads. Sequences were annotated with PyIR, a Python wrapper for IgBLAST v1.9, and V/J genes and CDR3 were assigned using IMGT germline references. Any read was removed if the V/J assignment was weak (E-value above 1e-6), the CDR3 was missing, or the read contained stop codons, out-of-frame junctions, or ambiguous translated residues. V3J clonotypes were defined as sequences sharing an identical inferred V gene, J gene, and CDR3 amino acid sequence. Percentage overlap between repertoires was calculated by dividing the number of shared unique clonotypes by the size of the smaller repertoire. RTK rarefaction, the Chao1 estimator, and Recon v2.1 estimates of unobserved clonotypes were used to assess repertoire richness. Imported from immuneACCESS, the table was reduced by TCRdb to in-frame sequences with V and J called. These copies leave out some clones; in studies compared against another copy, an unresolved V gene accounts for under half, and the cause of the remainder is not known. From that table come the V and J calls and clone size; the DNA was used to work out D and trimming. The sample contains about 560,000 clones, around three quarters of them found a single time. More than 10% of the sample is taken by the ten largest.

The germline V gene sets CDR1 to SGHRS and CDR2 to YFSETQ. V was cut back by 0 bases and J by 0 bases, leaving a gap of 4 bases between them. Reading from cysteine to phenylalanine, the CDR3 counts 14 amino acids. Of the read, only the CDR3 DNA is kept; its 42 bases are in frame from base 1. This receptor was identified in a woman aged 40 to 50 in good health. Some clones in this sample may be carry-over from other donors' samples. The specimen sequenced was PBMCs. The sequence is built from TRBV5-1 and TRBJ2-4; the D segment cannot be called with confidence. The CDR3 sequence is CASSLETAKNIQYF. The DNA sequence is as follows: TGCGCCAGCAGCTTGGAAACAGCCAAAAACATTCAGTACTTC.